This T cell receptor (beta chain) was found in a study of T-cell reconstitution after alpha-beta-depleted transplantation in children. Unique molecular identifiers tagged the TCRbeta library. TCRdb passed the PCR reads through MiXCR, listing each CDR3 protein once. The sample carries 500,000 or so distinct CDR3 sequences, approximately 30% recorded once. Sequencing used PBMCs from the stem cell graft donor, obtained from the stem cell graft. The TCR sequence derives from a human donor who donated a stem cell graft to a child with aplastic anemia.

The CDR3 region has the DNA TGTGCCAGCAGCTTCAGACCCGGGACTAGCGGGAGATACTACAATGAGCAGTTCTTC. Translation: CASSFRPGTSGRYYNEQFF. The rearrangement links TRBV11-2 to TRBJ2-1, with 14 bases that match TRBD2. Looked up from germline, CDR1 is SGHAT and CDR2 is FQNNGV. J lost 3 bases, V lost 3 bases, and 10 bases had no gene match. The CDR3 consists of 19 residues. Variable domain in full (rest from reference TRBV11-2 and TRBJ2-1): EAGVAQSPRYKIIEKRQSVAFWCNPISGHATLYWYQQILGQGPKLLIQFQNNGVVDDSQLPKDRFSAERLKGVDSTLKIQPAKLEDSAVYLCASSFRPGTSGRYYNEQFFGPGTRLTVL.